The 9 T cell receptor beta chains presented below share a single source sample, sequenced in a study of metastatic and nonmetastatic thyroid tumors. TCRdb re-analyzed the PCR reads using MiXCR. The sample includes fewer than 40,000 clones, around a quarter of them seen just once. No treatment had been given to any patient before thyroid surgery. The sample comprised blood. The receptors here all came from a female donor with papillary thyroid cancer or a benign thyroid nodule (not recorded which). Some clones in this sample may be carry-over from other donors' samples.

This clone was recorded many times. The chain links TRBV18 to TRBJ1-3, with a tentative D call TRBD1 (5 bases). Germline CDR1 reads KGHSH; CDR2 reads LQKENI. V lost 0 bases, J lost 0 bases, and 12 bases lay in between. The CDR3 totals 17 residues. The CDR3 DNA is TGTGCCAGCTCACCACCGTTTCGGGGGAGCTCTGGAAACACCATATATTTT. Encoded protein: CASSPPFRGSSGNTIYF.

Points on this clone: The junction and the germline gene differ at one end; a read error may be behind it. The genes are TRBV10-2 and TRBJ2-1; no clear D gene. Germline V gene lookup returns CDR1 WSHSY and CDR2 SAAADI. This CDR3 is 13 amino acids long. The CDR3 DNA is TGCGCCACCACCCCAGACACCTACAATGAGCAGATCTTC. This encodes CATTPDTYNEQIF.

This clone is medium-sized by share. The rearrangement links TRBV28 to TRBJ2-7; possibly TRBD1 for D (6 bases). Trimming removed 4 bases at V and 4 bases at J, with 20 bases between. Germline assignment: CDR1 MDHEN and CDR2 SYDVKM. The CDR3 contains 16 residues. The CDR3 DNA follows: TGTGCCAGCAGTTCCGTCGTCAACAGGGTTAAATACGAGCAGTACTTC. Translating gives CASSSVVNRVKYEQYF.

As regards this clone: Relative to the germline gene, one junction end is altered; a read error may explain this. The chain combines TRBV7-2 with TRBJ2-1, with D tentatively TRBD2 (8 bases). This CDR3 has 13 residues. In germline, CDR1 is SGHTA, CDR2 FQGNSA. CDR3 region: CASSLNSGTVQLF. CDR3 in DNA: TGTGCCAGCAGCTTGAATAGCGGGACAGTGCAGCTCTTC.

This clone is judged large. This chain joins TRBV28 and TRBJ1-3; tentatively, D is TRBD1 (5 bases). This CDR3 has 15 amino acids. V dropped 6 bases and J dropped 4 bases, with 16 bases sitting between them. Germline V gene data show CDR1 as MDHEN and CDR2 as SYDVKM. The CDR3: CASSDPGAYGNTIYF. The DNA of the CDR3 is TGTGCCAGCAGCGACCCCGGGGCTTACGGAAACACCATATATTTT.

This clone came up many times. This sequence joins TRBV19 and TRBJ1-5; the D gene is possibly TRBD1 (5 bases). The CDR3 length is 16 residues. The V gene lost 2 bases and the J gene lost 6 bases, with 17 bases spanning the gap. In germline, CDR1 is LNHDA, CDR2 SQIVND (reference sequence). CDR3 in amino acids: CASSILGTEGRQPQHF. The CDR3 nucleotides are TGTGCCAGTAGTATATTGGGGACGGAGGGCCGTCAGCCCCAGCATTTT.

Many counts were recorded for this clone. The V and J genes are TRBV19 and TRBJ2-2; 10 bases match TRBD2. CDR3 length equals 15 residues. Germline CDR1 reads LNHDA; CDR2 reads SQIVND (reference sequence). With 4 bases clipped from V and 7 bases from J, the junction kept 6 bases outside the gene matches. This chain's CDR3 is CASSTLAGEVGELFF. CDR3 nucleotide sequence: TGTGCCAGTAGTACCCTAGCGGGAGAGGTCGGGGAGCTGTTTTTT.

The gene calls are TRBV20-1 and TRBJ1-4; D unclear. CDR1 is DFQATT, CDR2 SNEGSKA, per germline (reference sequence). The CDR3 totals 14 residues. V gave up 0 bases and J gave up 8 bases, with 13 bases separating them. This CDR3 reads CSARDMKGGEKLFF. CDR3 nucleotide sequence: TGCAGTGCTAGAGATATGAAGGGAGGCGAAAAACTGTTTTTT.

In this sample, this clone turned up many times. The CDR3: CASSLTGQPQHF. The CDR3 nucleotides read TGTGCCAGCAGCTTAACGGGTCAGCCCCAGCATTTT. The chain joins TRBV7-2 to TRBJ1-5, with D uncertain. The CDR3 has 12 amino acids. Trimming removed 2 bases at V and 6 bases at J, with 5 bases between. The germline V gene encodes CDR1 SGHTA and CDR2 FQGNSA.